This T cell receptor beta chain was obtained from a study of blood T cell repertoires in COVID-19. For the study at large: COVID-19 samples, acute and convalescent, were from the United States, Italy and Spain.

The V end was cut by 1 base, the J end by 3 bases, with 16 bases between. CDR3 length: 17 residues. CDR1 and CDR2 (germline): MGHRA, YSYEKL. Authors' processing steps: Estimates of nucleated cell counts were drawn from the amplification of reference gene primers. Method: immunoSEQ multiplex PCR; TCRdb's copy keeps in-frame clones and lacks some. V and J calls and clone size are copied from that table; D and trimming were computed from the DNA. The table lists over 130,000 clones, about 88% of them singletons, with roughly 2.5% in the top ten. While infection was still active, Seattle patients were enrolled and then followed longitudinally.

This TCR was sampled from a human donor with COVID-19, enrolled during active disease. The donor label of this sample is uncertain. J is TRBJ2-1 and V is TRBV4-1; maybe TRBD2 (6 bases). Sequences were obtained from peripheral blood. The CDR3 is CASSQVAGPLFYNEQFF. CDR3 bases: TGCGCCAGCAGCCAAGTGGCGGGACCACTCTTCTACAATGAGCAGTTCTTC.